A single sample is the source of the 31 T cell receptor beta chains below, sequenced in a study of Ad26.COV2.S vaccination and SARS-CoV-2 variants (dated by TCRdb to the early 2020s). Library preparation used the immunoSEQ multiplex PCR assay. This is the immuneACCESS table as TCRdb keeps it, with only in-frame sequences that have V and J called. A part of the clones is gone; compared with another copy, unresolved V genes explain less than half, and the rest is unexplained. This sample lists just over 350,000 clones; about 85% were detected once. The ten largest clones represent 3% to 4% of the sample. Reading the label with the study, this specimen's treatment or condition is: about 20 received Ad26.COV2.S at low or high dose, single or two shots; 5 received placebo; per-sample allocation not given. For vaccine and placebo recipients, the sequenced repertoires came from samples collected on day 63 after the first injection.

This specimen was peripheral blood, taken in a trial of Ad26.COV2.S vaccine versus placebo. These receptors originate from a person between 18 and 59 years old who received the Ad26.COV2.S COVID-19 vaccine or a placebo.

To note about this clone: Other DNA sequences from this sample encode an identical CDR3 as well. The genes are TRBV18 and TRBJ1-1, with unresolved D. The CDR3 runs 13 residues. Germline CDR1 reads KGHSH; CDR2 reads LQKENI. Trimming removed 2 bases from V and 0 bases from J, with 4 bases in between. DNA of the CDR3: TGTGCCAGCTCACCAGGGATGAACACTGAAGCTTTCTTT. Translating it yields CASSPGMNTEAFF. The whole variable domain, filled in from reference TRBV18 and TRBJ1-1, reads NAGVMQNPRHLVRRRGQEARLRCSPMKGHSHVYWYRQLPEEGLKFMVYLQKENIIDESGMPKERFSAEFPKEGPSILRIQQVVRGDSAAYFCASSPGMNTEAFFGQGTRLTVV.

The V call is TRBV19, the J call TRBJ2-7; D gene unclear. Germline V lookup: CDR1 LNHDA, CDR2 SQIVND (reference sequence). The CDR3 covers 13 residues. V lost 10 bases and J 7 bases, leaving 20 bases between the germline ends. The CDR3 sequence: CATETDVGQEQYF. The CDR3 DNA sequence: TGTGCCACAGAGACGGACGTAGGCCAAGAGCAGTACTTC.

Comments on this clone: The same CDR3 can be traced to other DNA sequences in this sample. This chain uses TRBV5-1 with TRBJ2-3; D remains unclear. Germline V gives CDR1 SGHRS, CDR2 YFSETQ. CDR3 length equals 13 residues. Trimming pared 4 bases from V and 1 base from J, leaving 7 bases between. The CDR3, as DNA: TGCGCCAGCAGCCTGGTCGGCACAGATACGCAGTATTTT. This sequence encodes CASSLVGTDTQYF.

CDR3 nucleotides: TGTGCCAGCAGCACCTATTTTGCTAGCGGGACGCCCAATGAGCAGTTCTTC. This sequence encodes CASSTYFASGTPNEQFF. The chain is built from TRBV7-8 and TRBJ2-1, with 9 bases matching TRBD2. The CDR3 totals 17 residues. Germline CDR1 reads SGHVS; CDR2 reads FQNEAQ. After removal of 5 bases from V and 6 bases from J, the junction contained 14 bases not matched to a gene. Full variable domain (rest looked up from reference TRBV7-8 and TRBJ2-1): GAGVSQSPRYKVAKRGQDVALRCDPISGHVSLFWYQQALGQGPEFLTYFQNEAQLDKSGLPSDRFFAERPEGSVSTLKIQRTQQEDSAVYLCASSTYFASGTPNEQFFGPGTRLTVL.

In DNA, the CDR3 is TGTGCCAGCAGCCAAGGGGGCGCGCAGTTCTTC. It translates to CASSQGGAQFF. The genes are TRBV2 and TRBJ2-1, with 7 bases identical to TRBD1. Germline assignment: CDR1 SNHLY and CDR2 FYNNEI. The length of the CDR3 is 11 residues. The V gene end was trimmed by 6 bases and the J gene end by 12 bases; junction bases not matched to a gene: 5.

This clone was seen just once. The rearrangement joins TRBV12-3 or TRBV12-4 to TRBJ1-1; tentatively, D is TRBD1 (5 bases). Trimming stripped 6 bases from V and 8 bases from J, with 10 bases between. The CDR3 runs 11 residues. The DNA for the CDR3 is TGTGCCAGCAGGGGGGGACCCGAAGCTTTCTTT. Amino acid sequence: CASRGGPEAFF.

The chain links TRBV6-1 to TRBJ2-6; D remains unclear. The CDR3 is made up of 19 amino acids. Germline V lookup: CDR1 MNHNS, CDR2 SASEGT. Deletions cut 2 bases from V and 0 bases from J, with 17 bases between. CDR3: CASSEWQTASFSGANVLTF. CDR3 nucleotides: TGTGCCAGCAGTGAATGGCAAACCGCTTCCTTCTCTGGGGCCAACGTCCTGACTTTC.

With regard to this clone: Other DNA variants within this sample encode the same CDR3. The chain is built from TRBV12-3 or TRBV12-4 and TRBJ2-7; D may be TRBD1 (5 bases). The CDR3 is 13 amino acids. V was shortened by 3 bases and J by 3 bases, with 9 bases between the two germline ends. CDR3 DNA sequence: TGTGCCAGCAGTTTTAGGGGTAGCTACGAGCAGTACTTC. Its protein product is CASSFRGSYEQYF.

The CDR3 reads CASSSPARETQYF. Written as DNA, the CDR3 is TGTGCCAGCAGCAGCCCTGCGCGGGAGACCCAGTACTTC. V and J are TRBV6-2 or TRBV6-3 and TRBJ2-5; unclear D gene. The CDR3 sequence is 13 residues long. Germline values: CDR1 MNHEY, CDR2 SVGEGT. Trimming left V 6 bases short and J 5 bases short, with 13 bases between.

This chain links TRBV5-4 with TRBJ2-5; no firm D call. V lost 1 base to trimming and J lost 4 bases, with 2 bases between them. CDR3 size: 11 residues. Germline CDR1 SGHNT, CDR2 YYREEE (reference sequence). The CDR3 DNA sequence: TGTGCCAGCAGCTTGTCAGAGACCCAGTACTTC. Translated: CASSLSETQYF.

The chain uses TRBV10-3 and TRBJ2-7, with 7 nucleotides matching TRBD1. CDR3 length: 12 amino acids. CDR1 is ENHRY, CDR2 SYGVKD, per germline. Unmatched junction bases numbered 1, after V lost 6 bases and J lost 2 bases. CDR3 sequence: CAISTGAYEQYF. The CDR3 nucleotides read TGTGCCATCAGCACAGGGGCCTACGAGCAGTACTTC.

The J gene is TRBJ2-3, the V gene TRBV19; possible D gene TRBD2, 6 bases. This CDR3 is 15 amino acids long. V was trimmed by 3 bases and J by 0 bases, leaving 10 bases between them. CDR1 LNHDA and CDR2 SQIVND come from the germline V gene (reference sequence). This chain's CDR3 is CASSIAGTSTDTQYF. CDR3 sequence (DNA): TGTGCCAGTAGTATTGCAGGGACTAGCACAGATACGCAGTATTTT.

V and J are TRBV27 and TRBJ1-2, with D possibly TRBD1 on 6 matching bases. The V and J ends lost 5 bases and 3 bases respectively, with 10 bases between them. The CDR3 is 13 amino acids. Germline CDR1 reads MNHEY; CDR2 reads SMNVEV (reference sequence). This chain's CDR3 is CASSLGQYYGYTF. In nucleotides, the CDR3 is TGTGCCAGCAGTCTCGGACAGTACTATGGCTACACCTTC.

The genes are TRBV6-6 and TRBJ1-1; perhaps TRBD1 as D (6 bases). Per the germline V gene, CDR1 is MNHNY and CDR2 is SVGAGI (reference sequence). The CDR3 totals 15 residues. Trimming cost V 5 bases and J 0 bases, with 13 bases left between them. DNA of the CDR3: TGTGCCAGCAGTCTTTCGGGGGCCATGAACACTGAAGCTTTCTTT. This sequence encodes CASSLSGAMNTEAFF.

J is TRBJ1-2 and V is TRBV5-1; D gene ambiguous. Germline V CDR1 and CDR2: SGHRS, YFSETQ. This CDR3 comprises 15 residues. The V and J ends lost 0 bases and 0 bases respectively, with 9 bases between them. The CDR3 sequence is CASSLGASPNYGYTF. The DNA of the CDR3 is TGCGCCAGCAGCTTGGGTGCCAGCCCTAACTATGGCTACACCTTC.

The chain joins TRBV6-6 to TRBJ1-5; D is unresolved. Trimming took off 5 bases at V and 5 bases at J, with 10 bases between the two ends. The CDR3 contains 13 residues. Germline V gene data show CDR1 as MNHNY and CDR2 as SVGAGI (reference sequence). CDR3 bases: TGTGCCAGCAGTACCAACCTCGATCAGCCCCAGCATTTT. Its translation is CASSTNLDQPQHF.

V usage is TRBV5-1 and J usage is TRBJ1-4; D unresolved. Trimming cost V 0 bases and J 8 bases, with 11 bases left between them. Germline V lookup: CDR1 SGHRS, CDR2 YFSETQ. The CDR3 is 14 residues long. Here the CDR3 reads CASSLEGLGEKLFF. Written as DNA, the CDR3 is TGCGCCAGCAGCTTGGAGGGCTTAGGCGAAAAACTGTTTTTT.

The rearrangement uses TRBV29-1 and TRBJ2-1; 7 bases line up with TRBD2. Looked up from germline, CDR1 is SQVTM and CDR2 is ANQGSEA. This CDR3 is built from 13 residues. V shed 7 bases, J shed 3 bases, and the junction held 6 bases outside the gene matches. The CDR3 sequence: CSAKGGDYNEQFF. The CDR3 DNA is TGCAGCGCAAAGGGAGGGGACTACAATGAGCAGTTCTTC.

This clone came up a few times. The genes are TRBV7-8 and TRBJ2-7; TRBD1 matches at 7 bases. Trimming at V came to 1 base and at J to 2 bases, leaving 2 bases not matched to a gene. Germline V gives CDR1 SGHVS, CDR2 FQNEAQ. The CDR3 is made up of 14 amino acids. DNA for the CDR3: TGTGCCAGCAGCTTAGGAGGGACAGCCTACGAGCAGTACTTC. Protein: CASSLGGTAYEQYF.

The rearrangement links TRBV18 to TRBJ2-6, with 10 bases that match TRBD1. After removal of 4 bases from V and 0 bases from J, the junction contained 6 bases not matched to a gene. Germline V gene sequence: CDR1 KGHSH, CDR2 LQKENI. This CDR3 has 18 amino acids. As DNA, the CDR3 is TGTGCCAGCTCACTAGGACAGGGGGTTCTCTCTGGGGCCAACGTCCTGACTTTC. Translated, it gives CASSLGQGVLSGANVLTF.

This chain uses TRBV28 with TRBJ1-5; D is undetermined. V lost 6 bases and J lost 4, with 7 bases in between. Per the germline V gene, CDR1 is MDHEN and CDR2 is SYDVKM. The CDR3 is 12 residues long. The CDR3 DNA is TGTGCCAGCAGCACCTATAATCAGCCCCAGCATTTT. The encoded protein is CASSTYNQPQHF.

The rearrangement uses TRBV3-1 (or the pseudogene TRBV3-2) and TRBJ2-7; no clear D. In germline, CDR1 is LGHDT, CDR2 YNNKEL (reference sequence). Trimming stripped 4 bases from V and 2 bases from J, with 15 bases between. This CDR3 comprises 15 residues. The CDR3 region has the DNA TGTGCCAGCAGCCCGATGGTAGGGCTTGCCTACGAGCAGTACTTC. This codes for CASSPMVGLAYEQYF.

The chain links TRBV6-5 to TRBJ1-2; D ambiguous. Germline lookup yields CDR1 MNHEY and CDR2 SVGAGI. This CDR3 comprises 13 residues. The ends were cut back, 8 bases at V and 5 bases at J, with 15 bases in the middle. The CDR3 bases are TGTGCCAGCCTTGGACTCCTGGGGTATGGCTACACCTTC. It yields the protein CASLGLLGYGYTF.

V gene TRBV7-8 combines with J gene TRBJ2-4; D gene uncertain. Trimming stripped 5 bases from V and 0 bases from J, with 11 bases between. The germline V gene encodes CDR1 SGHVS and CDR2 FQNEAQ. The CDR3 runs to 15 residues. CDR3 sequence reads: CASSRGGGAKNIQYF. CDR3 in DNA: TGTGCCAGCAGCCGAGGTGGCGGAGCCAAAAACATTCAGTACTTC.

The chain uses TRBV24-1 and TRBJ2-1, with TRBD1 identical over 7 bases. The CDR3 length is 16 residues. V was pared by 4 bases and J by 3 bases, with 8 bases of the junction left unmatched. Germline assignment: CDR1 KGHDR and CDR2 SFDVKD. CDR3 in amino acids: CATSESGTDFYNEQFF. The CDR3 nucleotides are TGTGCCACCAGTGAGTCCGGGACAGACTTCTACAATGAGCAGTTCTTC.

CDR3 sequence (DNA): TGTGCCAGCAGTGGGGACAGGGGGATGTATAATTCACCCCTCCACTTT. It codes for CASSGDRGMYNSPLHF. V gene TRBV2 combines with J gene TRBJ1-6; 11 nucleotides agree with TRBD1. The CDR3 is 16 amino acids. V lost 4 bases, J lost 4 bases, and 3 bases stayed unmatched. Germline V lookup: CDR1 SNHLY, CDR2 FYNNEI.

About this clone itself: The sample carries other DNA sequences with the same CDR3. This chain uses TRBV18 with TRBJ1-2; TRBD1 aligns across 7 bases. Germline CDR1 and CDR2: KGHSH and LQKENI. The CDR3 contains 14 residues. V lost 3 bases, J lost 7 bases, and 8 bases stayed unmatched. The CDR3 region is CASSPLDRDSGYTF. The CDR3 nucleotides read TGTGCCAGCTCACCCCTAGACAGGGACAGTGGCTACACCTTC.

The rearrangement uses TRBV5-5 and TRBJ2-2; 9 bases are shared with TRBD2. J was trimmed by 6 bases and V by 4 bases; bases with no gene match: 10. CDR1 SGHKS and CDR2 YYEKEE come from the germline V gene (reference sequence). This CDR3 contains 16 residues. CDR3 nucleotides: TGTGCCAGCAGCCCGCTCGGCGGGGGGGCGGCCGGGGAGCTGTTTTTT. Translated: CASSPLGGGAAGELFF.

The J gene is TRBJ2-7, the V gene TRBV30; 14 bases match TRBD2. The CDR3 is 15 residues long. V lost 4 bases, J lost 5 bases, and 7 bases stayed unmatched. Germline V gene data show CDR1 as GTSNPN and CDR2 as SVGIG (reference sequence). The CDR3 loop reads CAWTQGTSGGDEQYF. As DNA, the CDR3 is TGTGCCTGGACCCAAGGGACTAGCGGGGGCGACGAGCAGTACTTC.

V gene TRBV4-1 combines with J gene TRBJ2-5, with TRBD2 identical over 10 bases. Germline-derived CDR1 and CDR2 are MGHRA and YSYEKL. V dropped 6 bases and J dropped 1; count of bases not matched to a gene: 8. This CDR3 region has 16 residues. CDR3 sequence (DNA): TGCGCCAGCAGTAGGCTAGCGGGAGTACTCCAAGAGACCCAGTACTTC. Residues: CASSRLAGVLQETQYF.

The chain is built from TRBV7-8 and TRBJ2-1, with TRBD2 identical over 8 bases. Per the germline V gene, CDR1 is SGHVS and CDR2 is FQNEAQ. The CDR3 totals 16 residues. With V trimmed by 2 bases and J by 6 bases, 9 bases remained unmatched. The CDR3 coding sequence is TGTGCCAGCAGCTTAAGAGCGGGGGCAACCTTCAATGAGCAGTTCTTC. It translates to CASSLRAGATFNEQFF.